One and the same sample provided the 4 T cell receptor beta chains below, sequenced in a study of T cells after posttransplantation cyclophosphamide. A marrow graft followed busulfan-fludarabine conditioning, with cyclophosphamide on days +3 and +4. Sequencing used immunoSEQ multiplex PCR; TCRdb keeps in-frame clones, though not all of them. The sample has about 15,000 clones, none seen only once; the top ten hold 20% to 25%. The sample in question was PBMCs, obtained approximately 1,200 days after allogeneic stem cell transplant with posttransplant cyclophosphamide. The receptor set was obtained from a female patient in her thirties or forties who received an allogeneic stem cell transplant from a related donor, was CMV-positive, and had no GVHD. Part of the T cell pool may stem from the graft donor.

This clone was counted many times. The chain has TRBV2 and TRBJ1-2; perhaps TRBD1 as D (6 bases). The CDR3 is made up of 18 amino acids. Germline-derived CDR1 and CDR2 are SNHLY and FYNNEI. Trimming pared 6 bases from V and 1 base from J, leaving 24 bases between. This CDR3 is CASRYRVITLGFNYGYTF. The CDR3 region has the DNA TGTGCCAGCAGATACAGGGTGATCACCCTCGGATTTAACTATGGCTACACCTTC.

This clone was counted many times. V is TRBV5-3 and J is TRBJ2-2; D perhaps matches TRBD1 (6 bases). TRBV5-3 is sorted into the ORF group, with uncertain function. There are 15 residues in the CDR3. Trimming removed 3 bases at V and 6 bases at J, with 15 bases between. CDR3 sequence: CARSWWTALAGELFF. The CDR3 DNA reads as TGTGCCAGAAGCTGGTGGACAGCGTTAGCCGGGGAGCTGTTTTTT.

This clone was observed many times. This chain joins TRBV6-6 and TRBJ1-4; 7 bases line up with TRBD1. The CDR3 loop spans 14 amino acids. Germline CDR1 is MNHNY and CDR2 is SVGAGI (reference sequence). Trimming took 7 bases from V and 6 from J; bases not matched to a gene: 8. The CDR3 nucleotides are TGTGCCAGCACTCGCTCAGGGGGGCATGAAAAACTGTTTTTT. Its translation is CASTRSGGHEKLFF.

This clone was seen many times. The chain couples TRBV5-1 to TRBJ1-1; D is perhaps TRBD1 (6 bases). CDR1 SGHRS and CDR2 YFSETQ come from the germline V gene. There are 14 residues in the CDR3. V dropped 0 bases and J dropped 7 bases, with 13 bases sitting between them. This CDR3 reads CASSLAGGLGEAFF. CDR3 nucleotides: TGCGCCAGCAGCTTGGCTGGGGGCTTGGGTGAAGCTTTCTTT.